These 20 T cell receptor beta chains were all obtained from the same sample, sequenced in a study of cytomegalovirus exposure and HLA in healthy donors. The PCR employed 60 Vbeta primers together with 13 Jbeta primers. The data were produced by immunoSEQ multiplex PCR, yet TCRdb's version contains in-frame clones alone and is incomplete. This repertoire shows some 180,000 clones, more than 75% found once; its top ten account for just over 2.5%. The sequenced sample consisted of PBMCs. These receptors were collected from a man aged 25-40 years in good health and CMV-seropositive.

The rearrangement joins TRBV18 to TRBJ1-1; 12 nucleotides align to TRBD1. Germline CDR1 is KGHSH and CDR2 is LQKENI. Germline trimming cut 3 bases from V and 1 base from J; bases unmatched to any gene: 9. The CDR3 contains 18 residues. CDR3 DNA: TGTGCCAGCTCACCCGGGGACAGGGGGCTACGAACGAACACTGAAGCTTTCTTT. Protein sequence: CASSPGDRGLRTNTEAFF.

This clone came up a few times. J is TRBJ1-1 and V is TRBV7-9; no clear D. The germline V gene has CDR1 SEHNR and CDR2 FQNEAQ (reference sequence). V was trimmed by 5 bases and J by 7 bases, leaving 8 bases between them. The CDR3 has 11 amino acids. The CDR3, as DNA: TGTGCCAGCAGCCCCCGGGATGAAGCTTTCTTT. Its protein product is CASSPRDEAFF.

The V call is TRBV5-6, the J call TRBJ1-4; no clear D. The CDR3 contains 15 residues. The germline V and J ends were trimmed by 4 bases and 10 bases, with 20 bases remaining between them. CDR1 is SGHDT and CDR2 is YYEEEE in the germline V gene. The CDR3 spells CASSQLQLRDGKLFF. Written as DNA, the CDR3 is TGTGCCAGCAGCCAATTACAGTTACGGGATGGAAAACTGTTTTTT. The full variable domain, with the rest looked up from reference TRBV5-6 and TRBJ1-4, is DAGVTQSPTHLIKTRGQQVTLRCSPKSGHDTVSWYQQALGQGPQFIFQYYEEEERQRGNFPDRFSGHQFPNYSSELNVNALLLGDSALYLCASSQLQLRDGKLFFGSGTQLSVL.

The chain carries TRBV7-9 and TRBJ2-1; D is unresolved. Germline CDR1 is SEHNR and CDR2 is FQNEAQ (reference sequence). The CDR3 is 10 amino acids. Trimming pared 5 bases from V and 8 bases from J, leaving 4 bases between. The CDR3 bases are TGTGCCAGCAGCCTTCATGAGCAGTTCTTC. This translates into CASSLHEQFF.

The chain links TRBV29-1 to TRBJ2-1, with 11 bases that match TRBD2. The CDR3 spans 16 residues. Germline CDR1 and CDR2: SQVTM and ANQGSEA. V lost 6 bases and J lost 0; bases outside the gene matches: 7. The CDR3 is CSVIAGGPISYNEQFF. For the CDR3, the DNA is TGCAGCGTAATAGCGGGAGGGCCGATCTCCTACAATGAGCAGTTCTTC.

The rearrangement uses TRBV18 and TRBJ2-3; 9 bases agree with TRBD1. This CDR3 comprises 16 residues. CDR1 and CDR2 from the germline V gene are KGHSH and LQKENI. V shed 6 bases, J shed 5 bases, and the junction held 12 bases outside the gene matches. The CDR3 region is CASSPTYDRGKDTQYF. DNA for the CDR3: TGTGCCAGCTCCCCTACCTACGACAGGGGGAAAGATACGCAGTATTTT.

V usage is TRBV2 and J usage is TRBJ2-3; tentative D call: TRBD2 (5 bases). Trimming removed 5 bases at V and 0 bases at J, with 18 bases between. The length of the CDR3 is 17 residues. Germline assignment: CDR1 SNHLY and CDR2 FYNNEI. For the CDR3, the DNA is TGTGCCAGCAGTCGCAACGGGAAAACCTTCAGCACAGATACGCAGTATTTT. Protein product: CASSRNGKTFSTDTQYF. The full variable domain, rest sourced from reference TRBV2 and TRBJ2-3, is EPEVTQTPSHQVTQMGQEVILRCVPISNHLYFYWYRQILGQKVEFLVSFYNNEISEKSEIFDDQFSVERPDGSNFTLKIRSTKLEDSAMYFCASSRNGKTFSTDTQYFGPGTRLTVL.

V and J are TRBV7-2 and TRBJ2-1, with D maybe TRBD1 (5 bases). CDR1 is SGHTA and CDR2 is FQGNSA in the germline V gene. The CDR3 runs 15 residues. Deletions cut 5 bases from V and 0 bases from J, with 11 bases between. CDR3 DNA: TGTGCCAGCAGCCTACAGGTGTTCTCCTACAATGAGCAGTTCTTC. Its protein is CASSLQVFSYNEQFF.

The chain has TRBV19 and TRBJ1-1; no definite D call. V was shortened by 4 bases and J by 1 base, with 10 bases between the two germline ends. Germline V gene sequence: CDR1 LNHDA, CDR2 SQIVND (reference sequence). The CDR3 totals 14 residues. Here the CDR3 reads CASSTQHQNTEAFF. Written as DNA, the CDR3 is TGTGCCAGTAGTACGCAACACCAGAACACTGAAGCTTTCTTT.

The J gene is TRBJ1-2, the V gene TRBV10-3; D is ambiguous. Germline V CDR1 and CDR2: ENHRY, SYGVKD. This CDR3 spans 13 amino acids. Trimming stripped 4 bases from V and 7 bases from J, with 13 bases between. CDR3 sequence reads: CAISVLDLIGYTF. The CDR3 DNA reads as TGTGCCATCAGTGTATTAGATCTTATTGGCTACACCTTC.

V gene TRBV6-1 combines with J gene TRBJ2-7; 8 bases align to TRBD1. V was pared by 6 bases and J by 0 bases, with 4 bases of the junction left unmatched. CDR1 is MNHNS and CDR2 is SASEGT in the germline V gene. The CDR3 is 14 amino acids. The CDR3 DNA reads TGTGCCAGCAGCCATACAGGGGGCTCCTACGAGCAGTACTTC. This encodes CASSHTGGSYEQYF.

In its sample, this clone was seen a few times. The gene calls are TRBV6-5 and TRBJ1-2, with D maybe TRBD1 (5 bases). The CDR3 contains 12 residues. CDR1 MNHEY and CDR2 SVGAGI come from the germline V gene. Deletions cut 6 bases from V and 6 bases from J, with 11 bases between. CDR3 coding DNA: TGTGCCAGCAGGGCGGACATACATGGCTACACCTTC. As protein: CASRADIHGYTF.

The V call is TRBV11-2, the J call TRBJ1-1, with 9 bases lining up with TRBD1. This CDR3 is 15 amino acids long. Germline trimming cut 5 bases from V and 10 bases from J; bases unmatched to any gene: 14. Germline CDR1 and CDR2: SGHAT and FQNNGV. CDR3 loop: CASSPQTTGGIVAFF. In DNA form, the CDR3 reads TGTGCCAGCAGCCCACAAACTACAGGGGGCATTGTAGCTTTCTTT.

The rearrangement uses TRBV5-8 and TRBJ2-1; weak D call: TRBD2 (5 bases). Germline loops: CDR1 SGHTS, CDR2 YDEGEE. Trimming removed 4 bases at V and 9 bases at J, with 8 bases between. The CDR3 runs to 11 residues. The CDR3 nucleotides are TGTGCCAGCAGCCCTCGGGGTGAGCAGTTCTTC. Translated, it gives CASSPRGEQFF.

This chain connects TRBV11-2 to TRBJ2-2, with D tentatively TRBD2 (6 bases). This CDR3 region has 13 residues. V lost 8 bases, J lost 6 bases, and 13 bases lay in between. In germline, CDR1 is SGHAT, CDR2 FQNNGV. CDR3 sequence reads: CASSGGMAGELFF. The CDR3 coding sequence is TGTGCCAGCTCCGGAGGGATGGCCGGGGAGCTGTTTTTT.

The genes are TRBV4-2 and TRBJ2-1; perhaps TRBD2 as D (7 bases). CDR1 LGHNA and CDR2 YNFKEQ come from the germline V gene. The CDR3 is 16 amino acids. V lost 4 bases, J lost 5 bases, and 18 bases lay in between. This CDR3 is CASSPLGGGGHNEQFF. For the CDR3, the DNA is TGTGCCAGCAGCCCGTTAGGGGGGGGTGGACACAATGAGCAGTTCTTC.

In its sample, this clone was seen once. This chain connects TRBV19 to TRBJ2-1, with 8 bases matching TRBD2. V trimming: 10 bases; J trimming: 5 bases; junction bases outside the gene matches: 10. Germline CDR1 LNHDA, CDR2 SQIVND (reference sequence). The CDR3 consists of 14 residues. CDR3 sequence reads: CATQREMGNNEQFF. The CDR3 nucleotides are TGTGCCACCCAGCGGGAGATGGGGAACAATGAGCAGTTCTTC.

This clone was observed once. The chain employs TRBV4-2 and TRBJ2-1; 7 nucleotides line up with TRBD2. The trim removed 1 base at V and 10 bases at J, leaving 7 bases unmatched. This CDR3 region has 14 residues. From germline, CDR1 is LGHNA and CDR2 YNFKEQ. This chain's CDR3 is CASSQGREPHEQFF. The CDR3 DNA is TGTGCCAGCAGCCAAGGGCGGGAGCCCCACGAGCAGTTCTTC.

The gene calls are TRBV5-1 and TRBJ2-1; 8 bases line up with TRBD2. CDR3 length equals 14 residues. Germline V gives CDR1 SGHRS, CDR2 YFSETQ. V gave up 4 bases and J gave up 8 bases; unmatched junction bases: 8. CDR3 sequence: CASSPLGTRDEQFF. The CDR3 DNA sequence: TGCGCCAGCAGCCCCCTAGGGACTAGAGATGAGCAGTTCTTC.

V is TRBV5-1 and J is TRBJ2-3, with 7 bases aligning to TRBD2. CDR1 SGHRS and CDR2 YFSETQ come from the germline V gene. J gave up 6 bases and V 1 base, and 8 bases lay outside the gene matches. The CDR3 totals 15 residues. CDR3 sequence (DNA): TGCGCCAGCAGCTTGTCAGGAGGACTAGTGGATACGCAGTATTTT. As protein: CASSLSGGLVDTQYF.